Only one count was recorded for the clone carrying this T cell receptor (beta chain). Its antigen is not known. Sequencing depth was up to 500,000 reads per sample. Sequencing used immunoSEQ multiplex PCR; TCRdb keeps in-frame clones, though not all of them. The table lists about 35,000 clones, roughly 81% of them singletons, with 0.85% to 1.3% in the top ten. The sample originates from a study of pediatric ulcerative colitis. Study-wide results and caveats: A couple of rectal clonotypes were found only in ulcerative colitis patients, all of them. Rectal repertoires separated controls, mild-moderate and acute severe colitis.

Rectal tissue came from one to two pinch biopsies taken at colonoscopy. The CDR3 is made up of 15 amino acids. Per the germline V gene, CDR1 is MGHRA and CDR2 is YSYEKL. The V gene lost 1 base and the J gene lost 10 bases, with 14 bases spanning the gap. The V and J genes are TRBV4-1 and TRBJ1-6; no clear D. The sequence came from a boy between 10 and 17 years old with mild ulcerative colitis. Sequencing was performed on gut tissue. The CDR3 loop is CASSQVAVLRSPLHF. In DNA form, the CDR3 reads TGCGCCAGCAGCCAAGTCGCAGTGCTCCGCTCACCCCTCCACTTT.